Described below is a single T cell receptor beta chain sequence and its context. Its cognate antigen is unknown. The CDR3 end falls 3 residues outside the read, so it is completed with the germline J gene. CDR1 is SGHRS, CDR2 YFSETQ, per germline. Trimming took 0 bases from V and 4 from J, leaving 19 bases between them. The CDR3 runs to 17 residues. Unstimulated Tregs (CD4+CD25+CD127-) and CD4+CD25- non-Tregs were sorted from PBMCs. This entry comes from a study of Tregs in tolerant kidney transplant recipients. Measured with immunoSEQ multiplex PCR; TCRdb has only the in-frame clones, and not every one. This specimen shows roughly 32,000 clones; the ten leading clones hold roughly 14%. Overall study findings and caveats: Activated donor B cell expansion appeared to reveal the most relevant donor-specific TCRbeta repertoire. Some patients' samples used different primers over time, so nucleotide sequences weren't comparable. No direct test of biological reproducibility was done here.

Material: CD8+ T cells from blood, obtained before the transplant. This TCR was sampled from a human donor who received a combined kidney and bone marrow transplant. V usage is TRBV5-1 and J usage is TRBJ1-2, with D possibly TRBD1 on 6 matching bases. The covered CDR3 bases are TGCGCCAGCAGCTTGGACGGGACATCACCCTTGGGCTATGGC. Translating gives CASSLDGTSPLGYG. The CDR3 as a whole reads CASSLDGTSPLGYGYTF.